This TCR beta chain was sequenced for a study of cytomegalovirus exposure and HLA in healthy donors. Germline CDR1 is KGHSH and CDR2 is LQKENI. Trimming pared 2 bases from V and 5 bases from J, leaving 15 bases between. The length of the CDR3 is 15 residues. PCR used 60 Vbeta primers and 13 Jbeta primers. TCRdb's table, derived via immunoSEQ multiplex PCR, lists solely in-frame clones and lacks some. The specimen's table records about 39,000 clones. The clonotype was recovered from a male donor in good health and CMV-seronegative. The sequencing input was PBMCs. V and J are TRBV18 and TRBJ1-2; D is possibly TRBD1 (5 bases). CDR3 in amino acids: CASSPSAGWLYGYTF. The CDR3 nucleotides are TGTGCCAGCTCACCATCGGCAGGGTGGCTATATGGCTACACCTTC.